This T cell receptor beta chain derives from a study of blood T cells in healthy people across ages. Germline CDR1 is SGDLS and CDR2 is YYNGEE. CDR3 size: 15 residues. J gave up 12 bases and V 0 bases, and 12 bases lay outside the gene matches. In regard to this clonotype: What it binds is not known.

A second PCR, run for roughly 7 to 11 cycles, used a sample-barcoded 5' primer plus a J-beta primer mix. Each cDNA molecule received a tag from a template-switch adaptor that had 12 random nucleotides. TCRdb reprocessed the 5' RACE reads via MiXCR and lists one record per CDR3 protein. Of about 1.5 million distinct CDR3 sequences listed, roughly 43% are singletons. Overall study findings and caveats: One million T cells yielded diversity estimates that were considered underestimates. Greater diversity and more naive CD4+ cells were seen in long-lived donors than in aged donors.

This sequence was found in a woman between 18 and 29 years old in good health. The sequencing input was blood. The chain couples TRBV9 to TRBJ2-1; TRBD2 aligns across 7 bases. CDR3 bases: TGTGCCAGCAGCGTAGCTACGGGTTTGAGCGGGGCGCAGTTCTTC. Amino acids: CASSVATGLSGAQFF.